Following are 20 T cell receptor beta chains from one sample sequenced in a study of early stage breast cancer tumors. TCRdb's copy holds only in-frame clones and misses some; the assay was immunoSEQ multiplex PCR. The sample lists about 58,000 clones, 70% to 80% seen once, with 3% to 3.5% in the top ten. The sequenced material came from blood. These receptors were taken from a person under 45 with breast cancer.

Sample share makes this clone medium-sized (0.01 to 0.1%). The genes are TRBV30 and TRBJ1-5; D is undetermined. CDR3 length: 13 amino acids. The germline V gene has CDR1 GTSNPN and CDR2 SVGIG (reference sequence). The ends were cut back, 4 bases at V and 7 bases at J, with 14 bases in the middle. The CDR3 nucleotides are TGTGCCTGGAACCCGGACCCGAACCAGCCCCAGCATTTT. Amino acid sequence: CAWNPDPNQPQHF.

The rearrangement uses TRBV28 and TRBJ2-7; the match to TRBD1 covers 8 bases. The CDR3 covers 15 residues. The junction had 9 bases not matched to a gene; V was cut back by 6 bases and J by 2 bases. Germline assignment: CDR1 MDHEN and CDR2 SYDVKM. Here the CDR3 reads CASRKPTGGTYEQYF. The CDR3 nucleotides read TGTGCCAGCAGAAAACCTACAGGGGGGACCTACGAGCAGTACTTC. The full variable domain, in which reference TRBV28 and TRBJ2-7 provide the parts outside the CDR3, is DVKVTQSSRYLVKRTGEKVFLECVQDMDHENMFWYRQDPGLGLRLIYFSYDVKMKEKGDIPEGYSVSREKKERFSLILESASTNQTSMYLCASRKPTGGTYEQYFGPGTRLTVT.

This clone was observed once. The chain carries TRBV20-1 and TRBJ2-7; possibly TRBD2 for D (7 bases). The CDR3 is made up of 11 amino acids. Trimming took 6 bases from V and 6 from J, leaving 12 bases between them. The germline V gene has CDR1 DFQATT and CDR2 SNEGSKA (reference sequence). CDR3 DNA: TGCAGTGCGGGGAGGGGGGGCGAGCAGTACTTC. It translates to CSAGRGGEQYF.

The rearrangement joins TRBV2 to TRBJ1-5, with 8 positions matching TRBD1. The CDR3 sequence is 15 residues long. Germline V gives CDR1 SNHLY, CDR2 FYNNEI. Trimming cost V 6 bases and J 5 bases; bases outside gene matches: 9. CDR3 nucleotides: TGTGCCAGCAGACCCGACAGGGGAAAACATCAGCCCCAGCATTTT. This gives the protein CASRPDRGKHQPQHF. The variable domain in full, completed from reference TRBV2 and TRBJ1-5, reads EPEVTQTPSHQVTQMGQEVILRCVPISNHLYFYWYRQILGQKVEFLVSFYNNEISEKSEIFDDQFSVERPDGSNFTLKIRSTKLEDSAMYFCASRPDRGKHQPQHFGDGTRLSIL.

This clone was observed a few times. The gene calls are TRBV6-5 and TRBJ1-3, with TRBD1 as a possible D gene (6 bases). Germline V lookup: CDR1 MNHEY, CDR2 SVGAGI. The V and J ends lost 6 bases and 5 bases respectively, with 17 bases between them. This CDR3 comprises 15 residues. CDR3 amino acids: CASSQDRQPRNTIYF. CDR3 sequence (DNA): TGTGCCAGCAGCCAGGACAGACAACCTAGAAACACCATATATTTT.

V usage is TRBV11-2 and J usage is TRBJ2-7; no firm D call. There are 14 residues in the CDR3. Per germline, CDR1 SGHAT and CDR2 FQNNGV. Trimming left V 5 bases short and J 2 bases short, with 13 bases between. The CDR3 nucleotides are TGTGCCAGCAGCCCACCTGTAAAGGCCTACGAGCAGTACTTC. Translated, it gives CASSPPVKAYEQYF.

This chain connects TRBV30 to TRBJ1-1, with D unresolved. Trimming pared 0 bases from V and 8 bases from J, leaving 4 bases between. There are 10 residues in the CDR3. Germline CDR1 and CDR2: GTSNPN and SVGIG (reference sequence). The CDR3 DNA reads TGTGCCTGGAGTGTAGTGGAAGCTTTCTTT. Its protein product is CAWSVVEAFF.

The chain joins TRBV6-4 to TRBJ2-7, with 7 nucleotides matching TRBD2. Per the germline V gene, CDR1 is MRHNA and CDR2 is SNTAGT. The CDR3 is 19 amino acids. Trimming took 2 bases from V and 5 from J; bases not matched to a gene: 21. CDR3: CASSDPSPVGRETYHEQYF. As DNA, the CDR3 is TGTGCCAGCAGTGACCCAAGCCCGGTCGGGCGGGAGACGTACCACGAGCAGTACTTC.

This clone was seen a handful of times. This sequence joins TRBV19 and TRBJ1-2, with 7 bases matching TRBD1. This CDR3 spans 16 amino acids. Trimming at V came to 7 bases and at J to 0 bases, leaving 11 bases not matched to a gene. CDR1 and CDR2 (germline): LNHDA, SQIVND (reference sequence). The DNA for the CDR3 is TGTGCCAGTACTAACGACAGGGTCACAGCTAACTATGGCTACACCTTC. Encoded protein: CASTNDRVTANYGYTF. The whole variable domain, filled in from reference TRBV19 and TRBJ1-2, reads DGGITQSPKYLFRKEGQNVTLSCEQNLNHDAMYWYRQDPGQGLRLIYYSQIVNDFQKGDIAEGYSVSREKKESFPLTVTSAQKNPTAFYLCASTNDRVTANYGYTFGSGTRLTVV.

This clone occurred once. This rearrangement joins TRBV4-3 to TRBJ1-1; D call uncertain. The germline V gene encodes CDR1 LGHNA and CDR2 YSLEER. V was clipped by 0 bases and J by 0 bases, with 8 bases between them. The CDR3 contains 15 residues. CDR3 DNA: TGCGCCAGCAGCCAAGAGGAGGGAGTGAACACTGAAGCTTTCTTT. Encoded protein: CASSQEEGVNTEAFF.

V is TRBV7-9 and J is TRBJ2-7; 9 positions match TRBD2. Per the germline V gene, CDR1 is SEHNR and CDR2 is FQNEAQ (reference sequence). The V gene end was trimmed by 1 base and the J gene end by 5 bases; junction bases not matched to a gene: 9. The CDR3 totals 16 residues. The CDR3, as DNA: TGTGCCAGCAGCTTAGTGGTAGGTAGCGGGAGCGACGAGCAGTACTTC. Encoded protein: CASSLVVGSGSDEQYF.

This clone appeared a few times. The V call is TRBV9, the J call TRBJ2-7; possible D gene TRBD1, 6 bases. Looked up from germline, CDR1 is SGDLS and CDR2 is YYNGEE. The CDR3 runs 12 residues. Trimming pared 3 bases from V and 5 bases from J, leaving 9 bases between. CDR3 in amino acids: CASSDRDHEQYF. CDR3 bases: TGTGCCAGCAGCGACAGGGACCACGAGCAGTACTTC.

This clone was seen more than once but under ten times. The gene calls are TRBV4-1 and TRBJ1-5; D is possibly TRBD1 (6 bases). V lost 0 bases to trimming and J lost 0 bases, with 24 bases between them. The CDR3 has 21 amino acids. From germline, CDR1 is MGHRA and CDR2 YSYEKL. CDR3 DNA: TGCGCCAGCAGCCAAGATCTTACGCGGGACACCTCGAGAGATAGCAATCAGCCCCAGCATTTT. Amino acids: CASSQDLTRDTSRDSNQPQHF.

The J gene is TRBJ2-7, the V gene TRBV30, with D maybe TRBD2 (5 bases). The CDR3 is 16 residues long. Germline V gives CDR1 GTSNPN, CDR2 SVGIG (reference sequence). V was shortened by 5 bases and J by 1 base, with 21 bases between the two germline ends. The CDR3 DNA reads as TGTGCCTGGGAGCTTCCGGCGTCCGCGGGTTCCTACGAGCAGTACTTC. Protein: CAWELPASAGSYEQYF.

The gene calls are TRBV2 and TRBJ2-7; weak D call: TRBD2 (6 bases). Germline lookup yields CDR1 SNHLY and CDR2 FYNNEI. Trimming took 5 bases from V and 1 from J, leaving 21 bases between them. The CDR3 extends over 17 amino acids. CDR3 residues: CASSWGGTGVRSYEQYF. CDR3 bases: TGTGCCAGCAGTTGGGGCGGGACGGGGGTCCGTTCCTACGAGCAGTACTTC.

The CDR3 reads CASRLTSGSVYEQYF. The CDR3 nucleotides are TGTGCAAGTCGCTTGACTAGCGGGAGTGTCTACGAGCAGTACTTC. This chain connects TRBV12-2 to TRBJ2-7; no DNA check was done on the table's D call, TRBD2. TRBV12-2 is marked as a pseudogene. This CDR3 region has 15 residues.

V usage is TRBV14 and J usage is TRBJ1-1, with TRBD1 as a possible D gene (6 bases). The CDR3 totals 13 residues. CDR1 and CDR2 from the germline V gene are SGHDN and FVKESK. Deletions cut 1 base from V and 11 bases from J, with 14 bases between. This chain's CDR3 is CASSQGQGTQAFF. The DNA for the CDR3 is TGTGCCAGCAGCCAAGGCCAGGGGACCCAGGCTTTCTTT.

V usage is TRBV6-5 and J usage is TRBJ2-1, with D tentatively TRBD2 (6 bases). CDR1 and CDR2 from the germline V gene are MNHEY and SVGAGI. There are 14 residues in the CDR3. V was clipped by 9 bases and J by 10 bases, with 22 bases between them. The CDR3 DNA reads as TGTGCCAGTGCGGGGATCTTGGGGGAGAAGGAGCAGTTCTTC. It is translated as CASAGILGEKEQFF.

This chain uses TRBV6-6 with TRBJ2-3, with D possibly TRBD1 on 6 matching bases. This CDR3 is 12 amino acids long. Germline V gene lookup returns CDR1 MNHNY and CDR2 SVGAGI (reference sequence). With 10 bases removed from V and 2 bases from J, the gap between germline ends came to 10 bases. Written as DNA, the CDR3 is TGTGCCACCACAGGGTTCACAGATACGCAGTATTTT. Translating gives CATTGFTDTQYF.

The J gene is TRBJ2-3, the V gene TRBV18; either TRBD1 or TRBD2 may fit D (5 bases each). The CDR3 consists of 16 residues. The germline gives CDR1 KGHSH, CDR2 LQKENI. V lost 1 base and J lost 4, with 15 bases in between. The CDR3 nucleotides read TGTGCCAGCTCACCACAATACCAGGGACCCCCAGATACGCAGTATTTT. Its protein is CASSPQYQGPPDTQYF.